This T cell receptor (beta chain) came from a study of T cells in Graves' hyperthyroidism and ophthalmopathy. Whole-study findings and limits: Ophthalmopathy was distinguished from stable hyperthyroidism by 13 V-J signatures. Most clonotypes expanded in the thyroid (above 0.001) were also present in blood.

Regions amplified from RNA transcripts were the TCR beta CDR3 regions. The TCR CDR3 first-round RT-PCR relied on the HTBI primer set. From the multiplex PCR reads, TCRdb called clonotypes with MiXCR, one entry per CDR3 protein. The table includes about 520,000 distinct CDR3 sequences, roughly a quarter detected once. Germline V gene data show CDR1 as SGHTA and CDR2 as FQGTGA. The CDR3 contains 15 residues. Deletions cut 5 bases from V and 3 bases from J, with 16 bases between. Criteria for exclusion of patients were uncontrolled infection, other autoimmune disease, pregnancy or lactation. Note on this clonotype: The antigen is undetermined.

The chain recombines TRBV7-3 with TRBJ1-1, with a possible D match to TRBD1 (6 bases). The sample was blood. This receptor was obtained from a woman aged 25 to 39 with Graves' ophthalmopathy. The CDR3 DNA reads TGTGCCAGCAGCCCAGGGGTCGTGGATTACACTGAAGCTTTCTTT. It is translated as CASSPGVVDYTEAFF.